This T cell receptor beta chain stems from a study of shared clonotypes between healthy human individuals (dated by TCRdb to the early 2020s). Concerning the study at large: The cohort included three men and a couple of women between 18 and 49 years of age. To estimate repertoire size and how much clonotype sharing occurs between individuals, the study deeply sequenced the blood TCR repertoires of 5 or 6 healthy adults. For each donor, CD4 naive and CD4 memory were each given three plates, CD8 naive was given two plates, and CD8 memory was given one plate. To increase sequencing depth and limit assay-specific biases, TCR repertoire library preparation and sequencing were carried out by different laboratories using diverse techniques. Leukapheresis yielded between about 0.8 and 8.9 billion PBMCs per donor.

Using the deep immunoSEQ assay, TCR CDR3 regions were amplified from genomic DNA by multiplex PCR. Extracted genomic DNA from each cell subset was spread evenly across all wells of several immunoSEQ 96-well plates, with each plate serving as a replicate. For sorted subsets, each replicate PCR was loaded with approximately 0.2 ug genomic DNA, equivalent to about 33,000 T cell genomes. Purified libraries were quantified with a Qubit 3.0 fluorometer, sized on a Bioanalyzer 2100, and re-quantified with the KAPA Library Quantification kit. Every immunoSEQ 96-well plate was sequenced on a dedicated single-read 150-cycle Illumina NextSeq 550 flow cell. Under the source paper's analysis protocol: Because the immunoSEQ output included only junctional sequences and no quality scores, the filtering could not be the same as the filtering used for full-length reads. Sequences were annotated with PyIR, a Python wrapper for IgBLAST v1.9, and V/J genes and CDR3 were assigned using IMGT germline references. Any read was removed if the V/J assignment was weak (E-value above 1e-6), the CDR3 was missing, or the read contained stop codons, out-of-frame junctions, or ambiguous translated residues. V3J clonotypes were defined by identical inferred V gene, J gene, and CDR3 amino acid sequence. Percentage overlap between repertoires was computed as shared unique clonotypes divided by the size of the smaller repertoire. Repertoire richness was assessed with RTK rarefaction, the Chao1 estimator, and Recon v2.1 estimates of unobserved clonotypes. OLGA was used to compute generation probabilities for all TCRbeta clonotypes that the gDNA method yielded from a few donors. TCRdb retrieved this table from immuneACCESS and kept in-frame rearrangements only. Not all clones are present; in checked studies, unresolved V genes account for under half, and no reason is known for the remainder. The DNA was the basis for D and trimming; V, J and clone size are from that table. The sample table records 2 million to 2.5 million clones; roughly 94% of these occur just once. Approximately 0.13% of the sample comes from the top ten.

The CDR3 holds 15 amino acids from the cysteine to the phenylalanine. The retained sequence is limited to the CDR3, 45 bases, with the frame set at the first base. Sequences SEHNR (CDR1) and FQNEAQ (CDR2) are obtained from the germline V gene (reference sequence). V and J are trimmed by 5 bases and 5 bases, and the gene matches miss 5 bases of the junction. Regarding this clone: The antigen this receptor binds is unknown. It has no much larger one-base neighbor in the sample; base qualities were not kept.

Donors were healthy HIV-negative adults with no recently reported acute infections or vaccinations. Every donor was a Caucasian adult residing in Nashville, Tennessee, USA. CD4+ T cells were enriched by magnetic negative selection; naive cells were then positively selected on CD45RA, and the negative fraction formed the memory subset. After blood collection by leukapheresis, PBMCs were isolated using Ficoll-Histopaque density gradient centrifugation and then cryopreserved in the vapor phase of liquid nitrogen. Analytical flow cytometry was used to check the purity and quantity of each magnetically sorted T cell population. From each sorted fraction, genomic DNA was isolated and quantified by UV absorbance on a Nanodrop 2000c. General study outcomes and caveats: Rarefaction of sorted-subset datasets indicated incomplete sequencing despite the large sequencing depth. Sampling was restricted to blood, and TCR repertoires in tissues likely differ from the TCR repertoires found in blood. Because the study included a small number of donors, the genetic and exposure-history diversity represented was limited. Across a handful of donors, around 5% of naive CD4, over 3% of naive CD8, approximately 2.5% of memory CD4, and approximately 0.4% of memory CD8 clonotypes were shared. Based on pairwise subsampling, the degree of clonotype sharing among donors was expected to be affected by sequencing depth. Clonotypes shared by all four sorted-subset donors showed higher generation probabilities than non-shared clonotypes. Larger estimated clonotype richness was generally found for naive subsets than for memory subsets.

This clonotype was sampled from a man aged 18 to 29 in good health. Specimen: naive CD4+ T cells sorted from blood. The cell subset or site label for this specimen denotes: CD45RA+ positively selected. This chain is built from TRBV7-9 and TRBJ2-2, and 10 junctional nucleotides match TRBD1. The CDR3 sequence is CASSPGTGETGELFF. The nucleotide sequence is given as TGTGCCAGCAGCCCGGGGACAGGGGAAACCGGGGAGCTGTTTTTT.